Shown below are 15 T cell receptor beta chains from a single sample sequenced in a study of blood T cell repertoires in COVID-19. The protocol was immunoSEQ multiplex PCR, while the TCRdb copy is restricted to in-frame clones and leaves out a portion. The table has 43,000 or so clones, about 86% seen once; the top ten hold around 6%. Sequenced sample: peripheral blood. These receptors were collected from a woman at least 80 years old with acute or convalescent COVID-19.

This clone has a single count. The V call is TRBV4-2, the J call TRBJ2-5; TRBD2 agrees at 10 bases. This CDR3 region has 15 residues. V was clipped by 3 bases and J by 7 bases; unmatched bases: 8. Per germline, CDR1 LGHNA and CDR2 YNFKEQ. CDR3 in amino acids: CASSHESGGARTQYF. DNA for the CDR3: TGTGCCAGCAGCCATGAGAGCGGGGGGGCGAGGACCCAGTACTTC.

The rearrangement joins TRBV12-5 to TRBJ2-7; TRBD2 aligns across 8 bases. Germline CDR1 is LGHNT and CDR2 is FRNRAP. The CDR3 is made up of 14 amino acids. The V and J ends lost 7 bases and 4 bases, in that order; junction bases with no gene match: 9. The CDR3 bases are TGTGCTAGTGCCTCGAGCGGGGGCCTGTACGAGCAGTACTTC. This translates into CASASSGGLYEQYF.

V gene TRBV27 combines with J gene TRBJ1-1; TRBD1 matches 7 bases. The germline CDR1 and CDR2 sequences are MNHEY and SMNVEV (reference sequence). The CDR3 has 15 residues. J gave up 3 bases and V 5 bases, and 9 bases lay outside the gene matches. CDR3 in DNA: TGTGCCAGCAGTGAATGGACAGGAAGGGACACTGAAGCTTTCTTT. Translated: CASSEWTGRDTEAFF.

The chain combines TRBV6-5 with TRBJ1-1, with 7 nucleotides matching TRBD1. J lost 3 bases, V lost 2 bases, and 6 bases had no gene match. CDR3 length: 15 residues. The germline gives CDR1 MNHEY, CDR2 SVGAGI. CDR3 DNA: TGTGCCAGCAGTTACAGGGGGCGGGTAGACACTGAAGCTTTCTTT. This encodes CASSYRGRVDTEAFF.

This clone was seen only once. The rearrangement uses TRBV7-9 and TRBJ2-5, with 7 bases lining up with TRBD2. The junction had 3 bases not matched to a gene; V was cut back by 0 bases and J by 5 bases. Germline CDR1 SEHNR, CDR2 FQNEAQ (reference sequence). The CDR3 has 14 residues. In DNA form, the CDR3 reads TGTGCCAGCAGCTTAGCTGTGGGAGGGGAGACCCAGTACTTC. This sequence encodes CASSLAVGGETQYF.

V and J are TRBV6-5 and TRBJ2-7; 7 bases line up with TRBD1. The V gene's germline CDR1 is MNHEY and CDR2 SVGAGI. The CDR3 has 14 residues. V was pared by 6 bases and J by 1 base, with 6 bases of the junction left unmatched. CDR3 DNA: TGTGCCAGCAGACGCCCGGGACAGTCCTACGAGCAGTACTTC. This sequence encodes CASRRPGQSYEQYF.

This clone occurred once. The chain links TRBV5-5 to TRBJ2-7; 9 bases are a match to TRBD1. V was clipped by 3 bases and J by 5 bases; unmatched bases: 6. This CDR3 spans 14 amino acids. Germline V lookup: CDR1 SGHKS, CDR2 YYEKEE (reference sequence). CDR3 region: CASSSRQGENEQYF. The CDR3 DNA reads as TGTGCCAGCAGCTCCAGACAGGGGGAGAACGAGCAGTACTTC.

This CDR3 is CASSLGADRGSPLHF. The CDR3 nucleotides read TGCGCCAGCAGCTTGGGGGCTGACAGAGGTTCACCCCTCCACTTT. The chain recombines TRBV5-1 with TRBJ1-6; D perhaps matches TRBD1 (5 bases). The CDR3 runs to 15 residues. V was shortened by 0 bases and J by 9 bases, with 13 bases between the two germline ends. The germline V gene has CDR1 SGHRS and CDR2 YFSETQ.

J is TRBJ1-2 and V is TRBV10-3; the match to TRBD1 covers 9 bases. The CDR3 runs 14 residues. Germline assignment: CDR1 ENHRY and CDR2 SYGVKD. V shed 4 bases and J 8 bases; nucleotides not matched to a gene: 8. In nucleotides, the CDR3 is TGTGCCATCAGTGGAACAGGGGGCGAGAGGGGCTACACCTTC. This encodes CAISGTGGERGYTF.

This sequence joins TRBV9 and TRBJ1-1; TRBD1 agrees at 10 bases. This CDR3 has 12 residues. Germline loops: CDR1 SGDLS, CDR2 YYNGEE. V shed 7 bases and J 8 bases; nucleotides not matched to a gene: 5. CDR3 coding DNA: TGTGCCAGCGGGGGGACAGGGGTAGAAGCTTTCTTT. Its protein is CASGGTGVEAFF.

The chain has TRBV5-1 and TRBJ1-1, with D maybe TRBD1 (5 bases). The germline CDR1 and CDR2 sequences are SGHRS and YFSETQ. With 3 bases removed from V and 2 bases from J, the gap between germline ends came to 11 bases. This CDR3 contains 14 residues. The CDR3 spells CASSSGLTNTEAFF. The CDR3 coding sequence is TGCGCCAGCAGCTCGGGACTCACTAACACTGAAGCTTTCTTT.

V is TRBV7-9 and J is TRBJ2-5; 7 bases map to TRBD1. The V gene's germline CDR1 is SEHNR and CDR2 FQNEAQ (reference sequence). CDR3 length: 15 residues. J gave up 4 bases and V 1 base, and 6 bases lay outside the gene matches. The CDR3 sequence: CASSLGQGIGETQYF. Here the CDR3 DNA reads TGTGCCAGCAGCTTAGGACAGGGTATCGGAGAGACCCAGTACTTC.

The chain has TRBV5-1 and TRBJ2-5; tentative D call: TRBD2 (7 bases). The V and J ends lost 0 bases and 5 bases respectively, with 14 bases between them. From germline, CDR1 is SGHRS and CDR2 YFSETQ. There are 15 residues in the CDR3. The CDR3 protein is CASSLVVGGPETQYF. The CDR3, as DNA: TGCGCCAGCAGCTTGGTGGTGGGGGGGCCGGAGACCCAGTACTTC.

CDR3 sequence (DNA): TGCGCCAGCAGCTCCAACTCAGCGGGGAGCACAGATACGCAGTATTTT. It translates to CASSSNSAGSTDTQYF. The chain recombines TRBV5-1 with TRBJ2-3; 7 bases align to TRBD2. Germline V gene lookup returns CDR1 SGHRS and CDR2 YFSETQ. The CDR3 extends over 16 amino acids. J gave up 0 bases and V 3 bases, and 7 bases lay outside the gene matches.

The chain is built from TRBV7-2 and TRBJ1-2; D gene unclear. The CDR3 loop spans 13 amino acids. The V end was cut by 2 bases, the J end by 4 bases, with 8 bases between. Germline assignment: CDR1 SGHTA and CDR2 FQGNSA. CDR3: CASSLPGAYGYTF. The CDR3, as DNA: TGTGCCAGCAGCTTACCGGGAGCCTATGGCTACACCTTC.